The 10 T cell receptor beta chains below come from one sample, sequenced in a study of molecular identifiers for immune sequencing clone quantification (dated by TCRdb to between 2018 and 2020). Libraries were prepared through PCR. Sequencing used an Illumina HiSeq 4000. Using fastp at Q25 and MiXCR, TCRdb reprocessed the public reads and kept productive beta chains. Entries that share a CDR3 protein sequence are merged under the most common genes and DNA. Within this sample are under 600,000 distinct CDR3 sequences, with about 20% of them counted one time only. The top ten clones comprise more than 0.8% of the sample. Source material: naive CD8+ T cells from blood, with Jurkat cell RNA spiked in. The cell subset or site label corresponds to: FACS-sorted CD8+CD4-CCR7+CD45RA+ naive T cells. All receptors come from a human donor in good health. Some libraries in this study had Jurkat cell RNA spiked in.

The genes are TRBV20-1 and TRBJ1-3; no definite D call. Between the trimmed V and J ends, which lost 2 bases and 0 bases, there was a span of 11 bases. Germline V gives CDR1 DFQATT, CDR2 SNEGSKA (reference sequence). CDR3 size: 15 residues. This chain's CDR3 is CSARKAASSGNTIYF. DNA of the CDR3: TGCAGTGCTAGAAAGGCGGCAAGCTCTGGAAACACCATATATTTT.

Only a few counts were recorded for this clonotype. The chain recombines TRBV19 with TRBJ2-6; D unresolved. V shed 2 bases and J shed 0 bases, with 11 bases lying between them. The germline V gene encodes CDR1 LNHDA and CDR2 SQIVND (reference sequence). This CDR3 contains 17 residues. CDR3 bases: TGTGCCAGTAGTATATTACCACCTAACTCTGGGGCCAACGTCCTGACTTTC. Translated: CASSILPPNSGANVLTF. Based on the CDR3 plus reference TRBV19 and TRBJ2-6, the full variable domain is DGGITQSPKYLFRKEGQNVTLSCEQNLNHDAMYWYRQDPGQGLRLIYYSQIVNDFQKGDIAEGYSVSREKKESFPLTVTSAQKNPTAFYLCASSILPPNSGANVLTFGAGSRLTVL.

This clonotype showed up just a few times. V is TRBV27 and J is TRBJ2-7; 9 positions agree with TRBD2. Per the germline V gene, CDR1 is MNHEY and CDR2 is SMNVEV (reference sequence). CDR3 length equals 15 residues. V was clipped by 0 bases and J by 4 bases; unmatched bases: 4. This CDR3 reads CASSLSSGRYYEQYF. CDR3 DNA sequence: TGTGCCAGCAGTTTATCAAGCGGGAGGTATTACGAGCAGTACTTC.

A note on this clonotype: Relative to the germline gene, one junction end is altered; a read error may explain this. J is TRBJ2-4 and V is TRBV5-4, with D unresolved. Germline V CDR1 and CDR2: SGHNT, YYREEE (reference sequence). The CDR3 is 14 residues long. CDR3 sequence (DNA): TGTGCCAGCAGCACCCGTGAGACTCCTAACAGTCAGTACTTC. Translation: CASSTRETPNSQYF.

Concerning this clonotype: With a much larger clone just one base away, this may be a read error. This rearrangement joins TRBV6-6 to TRBJ2-7; 8 positions match TRBD1. J lost 0 bases, V lost 0 bases, and 13 bases had no gene match. Germline lookup yields CDR1 MNHNY and CDR2 SVGAGI (reference sequence). CDR3 length equals 19 residues. The CDR3 sequence is CASSYSALLDRAHSYEQYF. The CDR3, as DNA: TGTGCCAGCAGTTACTCCGCCCTCTTGGACAGGGCCCACTCCTACGAGCAGTACTTC.

This clonotype was recorded at least ten times. The rearrangement links TRBV13 to TRBJ2-3; D tentatively reads TRBD1 or TRBD2 (5 bases each). The CDR3 is 16 amino acids. Germline V CDR1 and CDR2: PRHDT, FYEKMQ (reference sequence). Trimming took off 1 base at V and 3 bases at J, with 14 bases between the two ends. CDR3 protein: CASSLVLGEQTDTQYF. CDR3 nucleotides: TGTGCCAGCAGCTTAGTGTTGGGGGAACAGACAGATACGCAGTATTTT. The full variable domain, with the rest looked up from reference TRBV13 and TRBJ2-3, is AAGVIQSPRHLIKEKRETATLKCYPIPRHDTVYWYQQGPGQDPQFLISFYEKMQSDKGSIPDRFSAQQFSDYHSELNMSSLELGDSALYFCASSLVLGEQTDTQYFGPGTRLTVL.

V is TRBV28 and J is TRBJ2-1; TRBD1 agrees at 8 bases. After removal of 6 bases from V and 6 bases from J, the junction contained 10 bases not matched to a gene. The CDR3 spans 15 residues. CDR1 MDHEN and CDR2 SYDVKM come from the germline V gene. The CDR3 sequence: CASSRGQEFSNEQFF. In DNA form, the CDR3 reads TGTGCCAGCAGCCGGGGACAGGAATTTTCCAATGAGCAGTTCTTC.

The chain carries TRBV6-6 and TRBJ2-3, with 14 positions matching TRBD2. CDR3 size: 18 residues. CDR1 and CDR2 (germline): MNHNY, SVGAGI (reference sequence). V was clipped by 2 bases and J by 3 bases; unmatched bases: 7. The CDR3 sequence is CASSYPEWTSGGTDTQYF. The CDR3 DNA reads TGTGCCAGCAGTTACCCAGAGTGGACTAGCGGGGGGACAGATACGCAGTATTTT.

The table lists this clonotype with a few counts. This chain joins TRBV2 and TRBJ1-1; D not resolved. The CDR3 totals 12 residues. From germline, CDR1 is SNHLY and CDR2 FYNNEI. V gave up 2 bases and J gave up 4 bases, with 5 bases separating them. The CDR3 DNA is TGTGCCAGCAGTGAATGGCGCACTGAAGCTTTCTTT. Its protein product is CASSEWRTEAFF.

This clonotype was counted at least ten times. V is TRBV4-1 and J is TRBJ2-7; 10 bases are shared with TRBD2. The CDR3 totals 16 residues. The junction had 4 bases not matched to a gene; V was cut back by 0 bases and J by 2 bases. CDR1 MGHRA and CDR2 YSYEKL come from the germline V gene. For the CDR3, the DNA is TGCGCCAGCAGCCAAGATCTAGCGGGGGTAGCCTACGAGCAGTACTTC. It is translated as CASSQDLAGVAYEQYF.